The 24 T cell receptor beta chains given below trace back to one sample, sequenced in a study of patients and donors after allogeneic stem cell transplantation (dated by TCRdb to the early 2020s). Libraries were constructed by RT-PCR. The sample was run on a NextSeq 550. TCRdb's own reprocessing of the public reads used fastp at Q25 and MiXCR and kept productive beta chains. Under each unique CDR3 protein, matching rows form one entry showing the most common genes and DNA. This sample lists about 160,000 distinct CDR3 sequences; over 35% were detected once. The ten top clones hold around 50% of the sample. The sequencing sample was made of blood, either unsorted or a sorted T cell fraction (not recorded which). The receptors come from a human donor who was either an allogeneic HSCT recipient or a stem cell or donor lymphocyte infusion donor (not recorded which). It is not recorded whose cells these are; they may come from a transplant donor.

The chain uses TRBV6-6 and TRBJ2-3; D not resolved. Looked up from germline, CDR1 is MNHNY and CDR2 is SVGAGI (reference sequence). V was clipped by 0 bases and J by 2 bases, with 9 bases between them. The CDR3 is 15 residues long. CDR3 in amino acids: CASSYSSAATDTQYF. The CDR3 coding sequence is TGTGCCAGCAGTTACTCGAGTGCGGCCACAGATACGCAGTATTTT.

The V call is TRBV6-1, the J call TRBJ1-6, with 7 bases identical to TRBD1. CDR3 length equals 17 residues. The trim removed 1 base at V and 11 bases at J, leaving 14 bases unmatched. Germline V lookup: CDR1 MNHNS, CDR2 SASEGT. The CDR3 nucleotides are TGTGCCAGCAGTGAAGTACCTTGGCCAGGGGGTACGGCACCCCTCCACTTT. Translated: CASSEVPWPGGTAPLHF.

The chain combines TRBV5-4 with TRBJ1-1; D remains ambiguous. Trimming removed 4 bases from V and 6 bases from J, with 16 bases in between. The germline CDR1 and CDR2 sequences are SGHNT and YYREEE (reference sequence). The length of the CDR3 is 14 residues. The DNA for the CDR3 is TGTGCCAGCAGCCAGGAGTCCCTGAGGGCTGAAGCTTTCTTT. It codes for CASSQESLRAEAFF.

This rearrangement joins TRBV20-1 to TRBJ2-4, with a weak D call TRBD1 (6 bases). CDR3 length equals 16 residues. V was cut by 2 bases and J by 0 bases, with 14 bases left in between. Germline CDR1 reads DFQATT; CDR2 reads SNEGSKA (reference sequence). The CDR3 DNA reads TGCAGTGCTAGACTAGACAGGAGTCTAGCCAAAAACATTCAGTACTTC. Translated, it gives CSARLDRSLAKNIQYF.

The table lists this clonotype with a few counts. The V and J genes are TRBV28 and TRBJ1-3; no reliable D call. Deletions cut 7 bases from V and 9 bases from J, with 16 bases between. CDR3 length: 13 residues. Germline CDR1 MDHEN, CDR2 SYDVKM. CDR3 bases: TGTGCCAGCACTGGCAGTCCCGCACCCACCATATATTTT. Translation gives CASTGSPAPTIYF. Filled out from reference TRBV28 and TRBJ1-3, the complete variable domain reads DVKVTQSSRYLVKRTGEKVFLECVQDMDHENMFWYRQDPGLGLRLIYFSYDVKMKEKGDIPEGYSVSREKKERFSLILESASTNQTSMYLCASTGSPAPTIYFGEGSWLTVV.

This clonotype was seen only a few times. The genes are TRBV6-5 and TRBJ1-2; D is undetermined. Germline assignment: CDR1 MNHEY and CDR2 SVGAGI. The CDR3 contains 14 residues. The ends were cut back, 3 bases at V and 6 bases at J, with 14 bases in the middle. CDR3 loop: CASSYSSWPDGYTF. The CDR3 bases are TGTGCCAGCAGTTATAGTTCTTGGCCCGATGGCTACACCTTC.

V is TRBV28 and J is TRBJ1-4; TRBD1 is a possible D gene (6 bases). Trimming removed 7 bases from V and 8 bases from J, with 20 bases in between. This CDR3 is 15 amino acids long. Germline CDR1 reads MDHEN; CDR2 reads SYDVKM. The CDR3 sequence: CASTTGKRAWEKLFF. The CDR3 DNA sequence: TGTGCCAGCACAACAGGGAAAAGGGCTTGGGAAAAACTGTTTTTT.

V and J are TRBV5-1 and TRBJ1-1; D ambiguous. V lost 0 bases, J lost 4 bases, and 7 bases lay in between. The CDR3 is 13 residues long. In germline, CDR1 is SGHRS, CDR2 YFSETQ. CDR3 amino acids: CASSLDGSTEAFF. CDR3 coding DNA: TGCGCCAGCAGCTTGGATGGAAGCACTGAAGCTTTCTTT.

This clonotype has more than one count but fewer than ten. This chain uses TRBV27 with TRBJ1-4; no reliable D call. The V and J ends lost 3 bases and 4 bases respectively, with 6 bases between them. The CDR3 covers 13 residues. Looked up from germline, CDR1 is MNHEY and CDR2 is SMNVEV (reference sequence). CDR3 region: CASSLAGNEKLFF. The CDR3 region has the DNA TGTGCCAGCAGTTTGGCGGGTAATGAAAAACTGTTTTTT.

The chain recombines TRBV12-3 or TRBV12-4 with TRBJ2-3; 8 nucleotides line up with TRBD2. The V segment lost 6 bases and the J segment 4 bases; nucleotides outside the gene matches: 6. This CDR3 is built from 14 residues. CDR3 nucleotide sequence: TGTGCCAGCAGCAATAGCGGGGAGGCAGATACGCAGTATTTT. Amino acids: CASSNSGEADTQYF.

This chain uses TRBV12-3 or TRBV12-4 with TRBJ1-3; no clear D gene. Trimming removed 6 bases from V and 2 bases from J, with 5 bases in between. This CDR3 is built from 12 residues. The CDR3 sequence: CASSWAGNTIYF. CDR3 DNA sequence: TGTGCCAGCAGCTGGGCTGGAAACACCATATATTTT.

This clonotype appeared a single time. The chain links TRBV12-3 or TRBV12-4 to TRBJ1-6, with D possibly matching TRBD1 (5 bases). This CDR3 region has 14 residues. Trimming took 3 bases from V and 10 from J, leaving 13 bases between them. Here the CDR3 DNA reads TGTGCCAGCAGTTTTGGGTCAGGGTCCTCACCCCTCCACTTT. This gives the protein CASSFGSGSSPLHF.

The chain employs TRBV6-6 and TRBJ2-5, with 10 bases aligning to TRBD2. Trimming cost V 6 bases and J 5 bases; bases outside gene matches: 15. Germline V CDR1 and CDR2: MNHNY, SVGAGI (reference sequence). The CDR3 contains 17 residues. CDR3 nucleotides: TGTGCCAGCAGAATATTGGCACTAGCGGGGCGAGAGGAGACCCAGTACTTC. It encodes CASRILALAGREETQYF.

This clonotype turned up a few times. The chain is built from TRBV6-6 and TRBJ2-7; 10 nucleotides match TRBD2. This CDR3 comprises 15 residues. Trimming removed 0 bases from V and 7 bases from J; junction bases left unmatched: 6. CDR1 and CDR2 (germline): MNHNY, SVGAGI (reference sequence). The CDR3 loop is CASSYSTSGVGEQYF. DNA for the CDR3: TGTGCCAGCAGTTACTCAACTAGCGGGGTTGGGGAGCAGTACTTC.

This clonotype appeared a few times. This chain connects TRBV5-1 to TRBJ1-4, with TRBD1 matching over 8 bases. Germline assignment: CDR1 SGHRS and CDR2 YFSETQ. J was trimmed by 8 bases and V by 0 bases; bases with no gene match: 3. This CDR3 is built from 14 residues. The CDR3 protein is CASSLAQGGEKLFF. The CDR3 DNA is TGCGCCAGCAGCTTGGCACAGGGGGGCGAAAAACTGTTTTTT.

The V and J genes are TRBV6-1 and TRBJ1-5; 7 bases align to TRBD1. The CDR3 length is 15 residues. CDR1 MNHNS and CDR2 SASEGT come from the germline V gene. V lost 4 bases and J lost 0; bases outside the gene matches: 3. CDR3 sequence reads: CASSAGTDSNQPQHF. Here the CDR3 DNA reads TGTGCCAGCAGTGCTGGGACAGATAGCAATCAGCCCCAGCATTTT.

V usage is TRBV12-3 or TRBV12-4 and J usage is TRBJ1-5; D not resolved. The CDR3 loop spans 13 amino acids. V was trimmed by 1 base and J by 6 bases, leaving 7 bases between them. The CDR3 region has the DNA TGTGCCAGCAGTTTAGGGAGGAGTCAGCCCCAGCATTTT. Translation: CASSLGRSQPQHF.

V usage is TRBV12-3 or TRBV12-4 and J usage is TRBJ1-6; D not certain. The CDR3 covers 17 residues. Trimming took off 0 bases at V and 3 bases at J, with 12 bases between the two ends. Here the CDR3 DNA reads TGTGCCAGCAGTTTAGCGAAGGCCCAGTACTATAATTCACCCCTCCACTTT. Translated, it gives CASSLAKAQYYNSPLHF.

This sequence joins TRBV29-1 and TRBJ2-5, with D possibly matching TRBD2 (5 bases). CDR3 length: 11 amino acids. Trimming took off 3 bases at V and 5 bases at J, with 7 bases between the two ends. In germline, CDR1 is SQVTM, CDR2 ANQGSEA. CDR3 nucleotides: TGCAGCGTTGATCAGCGGGAGACCCAGTACTTC. Translating gives CSVDQRETQYF.

The V and J genes are TRBV4-3 and TRBJ2-3; 12 bases align to TRBD2. V lost 1 base and J lost 5; bases outside the gene matches: 7. Germline values: CDR1 LGHNA, CDR2 YSLEER. The CDR3 has 17 amino acids. In DNA form, the CDR3 reads TGCGCCAGCAGCCAAGTTTCTAGCGGGGGGGCCCGAGATACGCAGTATTTT. It codes for CASSQVSSGGARDTQYF.

The chain has TRBV29-1 and TRBJ1-2; D is possibly TRBD1 (6 bases). The CDR3 runs 13 residues. CDR1 and CDR2 (germline): SQVTM, ANQGSEA. Trimming removed 6 bases at V and 10 bases at J, with 21 bases between. CDR3 loop: CSVGNPDSHDYTF. The CDR3 region has the DNA TGCAGCGTCGGAAACCCGGACAGCCACGACTACACCTTC.

CDR3 in DNA: TGTGCCAGCAGTTTCCCGGCTGGCAGGGACACTGAAGCTTTCTTT. It translates to CASSFPAGRDTEAFF. V gene TRBV28 combines with J gene TRBJ1-1; perhaps TRBD1 as D (5 bases). CDR1 and CDR2 (germline): MDHEN, SYDVKM. This CDR3 has 15 residues. Trimming left V 3 bases short and J 3 bases short, with 14 bases between.

This clonotype has only a few counts. The CDR3 nucleotides are TGCAGTGCTAGAGATCGTCCAGGCCTAACTGAAGCTTTCTTT. Its protein is CSARDRPGLTEAFF. The gene calls are TRBV20-1 and TRBJ1-1; D remains ambiguous. CDR1 is DFQATT and CDR2 is SNEGSKA in the germline V gene (reference sequence). Trimming removed 0 bases at V and 5 bases at J, with 13 bases between. There are 14 residues in the CDR3.

The chain combines TRBV20-1 with TRBJ2-3, with no clear D. CDR1 is DFQATT, CDR2 SNEGSKA, per germline (reference sequence). The germline V and J ends were trimmed by 0 bases and 2 bases, with 15 bases remaining between them. There are 16 residues in the CDR3. The DNA for the CDR3 is TGCAGTGCTAGAGATCCGACCGATTCTTACACAGATACGCAGTATTTT. The encoded protein is CSARDPTDSYTDTQYF.